This TCR beta chain is drawn from a study of T cell repertoires in cytomegalovirus infection. For the study at large: TCR beta signatures that were public indicated CMV infection and matching HLA type.

Germline-derived CDR1 and CDR2 are LGHNT and FRNRAP. With V trimmed by 1 base and J by 4 bases, 0 bases remained unmatched. This CDR3 is 13 amino acids long. Using its own MiXCR run on the reads, TCRdb lists one record per CDR3 protein. This sample has approximately 1,000,000 distinct CDR3 sequences, with roughly 30% found just once. Overall study findings and caveats: HLA-C-restricted CMV-specific TCR beta clonotypes were dominant in the ex vivo response. There were carriers of CMV plus the relevant HLA, and cumulative public TCR beta family frequency identified them.

This clonotype has a handful of counts. No antigen is known for it. The V and J genes are TRBV12-5 and TRBJ1-2, with TRBD1 identical over 7 bases. Source: cultured CD8+ T cells from PBMCs, taken from culture after CMV antigen stimulation. The receptor's source is a human donor in good health (CMV status not recorded). Some clones in this sample may be carry-over from other donors' samples. Written as DNA, the CDR3 is TGTGCTAGTGGTTTGGGACAGGGCTATGGCTACACCTTC. This translates into CASGLGQGYGYTF.